This T cell receptor (beta chain) was captured by sequencing in a study of shared clonotypes between healthy human individuals. For the study at large: Three plates each covered CD4 naive and memory; CD8 naive two, CD8 memory one.

To note about this clone: What it binds is not known.

Only in-frame clones appear in the TCRdb table, and some are missing; sequencing was by immunoSEQ multiplex PCR. Seen here are around 2,100,000 clones, over 85% observed once, and the top ten hold 0.9% to 1.5%. Trimming removed 0 bases at V and 11 bases at J, with 9 bases between. From germline, CDR1 is SGDLS and CDR2 YYNGEE. The CDR3 covers 13 residues. Naive CD8 cells were CD45RO-negative, positively selected for CCR7, excluding terminally differentiated effector memory CD45RA+ cells. Findings of the study overall: In general, naive subsets displayed greater estimated richness than memory subsets did. The genetic and exposure-history diversity represented was limited by few donors.

The chain carries TRBV9 and TRBJ1-6; D uncertain. Sample: naive CD8+ T cells sorted from blood. This receptor was taken from a man aged 18-30 years in good health. CDR3 region: CASSVALGPPLHF. Written as DNA, the CDR3 is TGTGCCAGCAGCGTAGCCCTCGGGCCACCCCTCCACTTT.